The 10 T cell receptor beta chains below come from one sample, sequenced in a study of cytomegalovirus exposure and HLA in healthy donors (dated by TCRdb to between 2016 and 2019). Library preparation was by the immunoSEQ multiplex PCR assay. TCRdb stores this immuneACCESS table with in-frame sequences only. Part of the clones is absent; in the studies checked, under half of the shortfall reflects unresolved V genes, and no reason is known for the rest. This sample lists 150,000 to 200,000 clones; about 80% were detected once. 2.5% to 3.5% of the sample goes to the ten largest clones. The sequencing input was PBMCs. The receptors were sampled from a woman between 18 and 30 years old in good health and CMV-seropositive.

This clone occurred a few times. The chain uses TRBV10-3 and TRBJ2-3; possible D gene TRBD2, 7 bases. Per germline, CDR1 ENHRY and CDR2 SYGVKD. V gave up 8 bases and J gave up 6 bases, with 21 bases separating them. The CDR3 spans 15 residues. CDR3 nucleotides: TGTGCCATCGCTTCGGGGGGCGGGGAGGTGGATACGCAGTATTTT. Protein product: CAIASGGGEVDTQYF.

This chain joins TRBV4-3 and TRBJ1-5; no clear D gene. Germline values: CDR1 LGHNA, CDR2 YSLEER. The CDR3 spans 17 residues. The V end lost 1 base, the J end lost 0 bases, and 13 bases lay between the germline ends. The CDR3 DNA sequence: TGCGCCAGCAGCCAAGTGTGGCGGGAATATAGCAATCAGCCCCAGCATTTT. Translated: CASSQVWREYSNQPQHF.

This clone was seen just once. This specimen includes other DNA sequences encoding the same CDR3. The chain's CDR3 is CASSPGQGLYEQYF. In nucleotides, the CDR3 is TGCGCCAGCAGCCCGGGACAGGGACTCTACGAGCAGTACTTC. J is TRBJ2-7 and V is TRBV5-1; TRBD1 matches 9 bases. After removal of 4 bases from V and 3 bases from J, the junction contained 5 bases not matched to a gene. This CDR3 region has 14 residues. Germline V gene sequence: CDR1 SGHRS, CDR2 YFSETQ. Based on the CDR3 plus reference TRBV5-1 and TRBJ2-7, the full variable domain is KAGVTQTPRYLIKTRGQQVTLSCSPISGHRSVSWYQQTPGQGLQFLFEYFSETQRNKGNFPGRFSGRQFSNSRSEMNVSTLELGDSALYLCASSPGQGLYEQYFGPGTRLTVT.

This sequence joins TRBV5-4 and TRBJ2-3, with TRBD2 matching 8 bases. After removal of 4 bases from V and 2 bases from J, the junction contained 9 bases not matched to a gene. The length of the CDR3 is 16 residues. Germline V gene sequence: CDR1 SGHNT, CDR2 YYREEE (reference sequence). CDR3 in amino acids: CASSAQRGHNTDTQYF. Written as DNA, the CDR3 is TGTGCCAGCAGCGCGCAGCGGGGGCACAACACAGATACGCAGTATTTT.

The genes are TRBV27 and TRBJ1-2, with 7 bases that match TRBD1. V was pared by 4 bases and J by 3 bases, with 11 bases of the junction left unmatched. Germline V lookup: CDR1 MNHEY, CDR2 SMNVEV (reference sequence). The CDR3 extends over 16 amino acids. For the CDR3, the DNA is TGTGCCAGCAGTTCGAGGACAGGCTACCTGCACTATGGCTACACCTTC. It codes for CASSSRTGYLHYGYTF.

This chain links TRBV7-3 with TRBJ2-3; D is unclear. The CDR3 is 14 amino acids. V lost 5 bases to trimming and J lost 1 base, with 10 bases between them. Germline loops: CDR1 SGHTA, CDR2 FQGTGA. As DNA, the CDR3 is TGTGCCAGCAGCCCAAACCAGGGCACAGATACGCAGTATTTT. This sequence encodes CASSPNQGTDTQYF.

V gene TRBV5-1 combines with J gene TRBJ1-1; 10 bases are shared with TRBD1. This CDR3 spans 16 amino acids. The germline V gene has CDR1 SGHRS and CDR2 YFSETQ. V shed 3 bases and J 3 bases; nucleotides not matched to a gene: 8. CDR3 in DNA: TGCGCCAGCAGCTCCGGGACAGGGGTTCTGGACACTGAAGCTTTCTTT. Residues: CASSSGTGVLDTEAFF.

The chain couples TRBV5-1 to TRBJ1-1; D gene unclear. V lost 2 bases to trimming and J lost 1 base, with 12 bases between them. The CDR3 has 15 residues. The germline V gene encodes CDR1 SGHRS and CDR2 YFSETQ. DNA for the CDR3: TGCGCCAGCAGCTTACGGCGGGGAAAGAACACTGAAGCTTTCTTT. It encodes CASSLRRGKNTEAFF. The full variable domain, in which reference TRBV5-1 and TRBJ1-1 provide the parts outside the CDR3, is KAGVTQTPRYLIKTRGQQVTLSCSPISGHRSVSWYQQTPGQGLQFLFEYFSETQRNKGNFPGRFSGRQFSNSRSEMNVSTLELGDSALYLCASSLRRGKNTEAFFGQGTRLTVV.

The chain employs TRBV2 and TRBJ2-7, with 8 positions matching TRBD2. The CDR3 consists of 14 residues. The germline gives CDR1 SNHLY, CDR2 FYNNEI. The ends lost 4 bases at V and 6 bases at J; junction bases unmatched: 8. CDR3 nucleotides: TGTGCCAGCAGTGCCGGGGGGGAGTTTGTCGAGCAGTACTTC. Residues: CASSAGGEFVEQYF.

The chain combines TRBV7-2 with TRBJ1-1, with D hard to call. Trimming removed 4 bases from V and 1 base from J, with 7 bases in between. CDR1 is SGHTA and CDR2 is FQGNSA in the germline V gene. The CDR3 has 13 amino acids. DNA for the CDR3: TGTGCCAGCAGCTCTCTTAAGAACACTGAAGCTTTCTTT. Amino acid sequence: CASSSLKNTEAFF.